What follows are 3 T cell receptor beta chains derived from one specimen sequenced in a study of graft-versus-host responses after intestinal transplantation. These receptors lack a known antigen. Clones were read by immunoSEQ multiplex PCR, and TCRdb kept only the in-frame ones, dropping some. The sample has about 120,000 clones, roughly 91% seen once. The sample in question was unstimulated CD4+ T cells sorted from spleen or lymph node cells, obtained before intestinal transplant. The source of these receptors is a human donor who received an intestinal transplant.

The rearrangement joins TRBV7-9 to TRBJ2-5, with a possible D match to TRBD1 (5 bases). This CDR3 spans 14 amino acids. Trimming pared 5 bases from V and 3 bases from J, leaving 13 bases between. Germline V gene lookup returns CDR1 SEHNR and CDR2 FQNEAQ (reference sequence). The CDR3 protein is CASSTRTLKETQYF. The CDR3 region has the DNA TGTGCCAGCAGCACCCGGACACTTAAAGAGACCCAGTACTTC.

The V call is TRBV28, the J call TRBJ2-6, with no clear D. This CDR3 region has 15 residues. V was pared by 1 base and J by 0 bases, with 4 bases between. Germline V gene lookup returns CDR1 MDHEN and CDR2 SYDVKM. CDR3 DNA sequence: TGTGCCAGCAGTTTATCAAGCTCTGGGGCCAACGTCCTGACTTTC. Amino acid sequence: CASSLSSSGANVLTF.

V and J are TRBV7-6 and TRBJ2-7; D possibly corresponds to TRBD2 (6 bases). CDR3 size: 20 residues. CDR1 and CDR2 (germline): SGHVS, FNYEAQ. With 7 bases removed from V and 3 bases from J, the gap between germline ends came to 34 bases. In DNA form, the CDR3 reads TGTGCCAGCACCCTATTACCACAAAGGAGGGGAAACTCGGAATTCTACGAGCAGTACTTC. Residues: CASTLLPQRRGNSEFYEQYF.